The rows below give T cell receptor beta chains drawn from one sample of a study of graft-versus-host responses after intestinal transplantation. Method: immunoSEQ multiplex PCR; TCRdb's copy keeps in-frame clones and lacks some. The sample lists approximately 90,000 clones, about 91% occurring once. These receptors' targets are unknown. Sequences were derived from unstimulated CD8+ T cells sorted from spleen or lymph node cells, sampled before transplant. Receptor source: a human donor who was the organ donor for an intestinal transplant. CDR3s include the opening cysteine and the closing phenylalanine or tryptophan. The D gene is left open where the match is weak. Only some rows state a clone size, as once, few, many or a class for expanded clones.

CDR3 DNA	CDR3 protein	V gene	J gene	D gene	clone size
TGTGCCAGCAGCTCCCAGAATAACTATGGCTACACCTTC	CASSSQNNYGYTF	TRBV7-9	TRBJ1-2	-	-
TGTGCCAGCACCAAATTCATGGCTAGCGGGGGGGCCGGTGGTGAGCAGTTCTTC	CASTKFMASGGAGGEQFF	TRBV27	TRBJ2-1	TRBD2	-
TGTGCCAGCAGCTTGTGGGGCGCGGGCTTTGACACTGAAGCTTTCTTT	CASSLWGAGFDTEAFF	TRBV5-4	TRBJ1-1	-	-
TGCGCCAGCACACCGGGACTAGCGATAAATGAGCAGTTCTTC	CASTPGLAINEQFF	TRBV4-1	TRBJ2-1	TRBD2	-
TGTGCCAGCAGCCAAGATAGGGGAGGGTGGGTCACTGAAGCTTTCTTT	CASSQDRGGWVTEAFF	TRBV4-2	TRBJ1-1	-	once
TGTGCCAGTACCCCGTCGGGGGTGACCTACGAGCAGTACTTC	CASTPSGVTYEQYF	TRBV19	TRBJ2-7	-	-
TGTGCCAGCAGCTTGTCTCTATATGGTACCGGGGAGCTGTTTTTT	CASSLSLYGTGELFF	TRBV5-6	TRBJ2-2	-	-
TGCGCCAGCAGCCAAGAAAGGACGACCTCTGGAAACACCATATATTTT	CASSQERTTSGNTIYF	TRBV4-1	TRBJ1-3	-	once
TGTGCCAGCAGCTTAGGACTAGCGCCATACAATGAGCAGTTCTTC	CASSLGLAPYNEQFF	TRBV7-3	TRBJ2-1	TRBD2	-
TGTGCCAGCAGTGAAGCGGGACAGGGGATATACATTCAGTACTTC	CASSEAGQGIYIQYF	TRBV6-1	TRBJ2-4	TRBD1	-
TGTGCCAGCAGTGAAGCGTTAGGCCCCGACGAGGAAGCAGATACGCAGTATTTT	CASSEALGPDEEADTQYF	TRBV6-1	TRBJ2-3	-	-
TGTGCCAGCAGCGGCTCCTCTCGGGGGAGGGCGGTCGGCGGGGAGCTGTTTTTT	CASSGSSRGRAVGGELFF	TRBV5-5	TRBJ2-2	TRBD2	-
TGTGCCAGCAGCTTATCGGGAGGGCGGTACTACGAGCAGTACTTC	CASSLSGGRYYEQYF	TRBV7-9	TRBJ2-7	TRBD2	-
TGTGCCAGCAGCGCGGGACAGGGGCTGGGGGGAGAGACCCAGTACTTC	CASSAGQGLGGETQYF	TRBV7-9	TRBJ2-5	TRBD1	-
TGTGCCAGCAGCTTAGTAGCGGGGGACACCGGGGAGCTGTTTTTT	CASSLVAGDTGELFF	TRBV11-3	TRBJ2-2	TRBD2	-
TGCGCCAGCAGCCTTACAGGGGGCGGCCCATCCTACGAGCAGTACTTC	CASSLTGGGPSYEQYF	TRBV4-1	TRBJ2-7	TRBD1	-
TGTGCCAGACCTCGGGCCCGCCAGAGCTCCTATAATTCACCCCTCCACTTT	CARPRARQSSYNSPLHF	TRBV6-7	TRBJ1-6	-	-
TGTGCCATCAGTGAGTCGACTCTTGTATATGGCTACGCCTTC	CAISESTLVYGYAF	TRBV10-3	TRBJ1-2	-	-
TGTGCCAGCAGCCAAGTATACACAGGGGCAGAAAACTATGGCTACACCTTC	CASSQVYTGAENYGYTF	TRBV4-2	TRBJ1-2	TRBD1	once
TGCGCCAGCAGCGCGAAAGGGACAGTGAACACTGAAGCTTTCTTT	CASSAKGTVNTEAFF	TRBV5-1	TRBJ1-1	TRBD1	-
TGTGCCAGCAGTTACGTTTCCAACGAGCAGTACTTC	CASSYVSNEQYF	TRBV6-5	TRBJ2-7	-	-
TGTGCCAGTAGTTCTTCGACAGGGGGGAACACTGAAGCTTTCTTT	CASSSSTGGNTEAFF	TRBV19	TRBJ1-1	TRBD1	-
TGTGCCAGCACCACCGGGAGGACAGGCGCCCTAGGGGGGGCCAACGTCCTGACTTTC	CASTTGRTGALGGANVLTF	TRBV13	TRBJ2-6	-	-
TGTGCCAGTAGTAAGAGGGAGGGAGGTAACACTGAAGCTTTCTTT	CASSKREGGNTEAFF	TRBV19	TRBJ1-1	-	few
TGTGCCAGTACCCCCGGGGCGAACACTGAAGCTTTCTTT	CASTPGANTEAFF	TRBV19	TRBJ1-1	-	once
TGTGCCAGCAGCCCCCGGGCCGGGGTGGGGTACACTGAAGCTTTCTTT	CASSPRAGVGYTEAFF	TRBV14	TRBJ1-1	-	-
TGTGCCAGCAGCCCAAGGAGGGACCTGAGTAAAGTGGGGAATGAGCAGTTCTTC	CASSPRRDLSKVGNEQFF	TRBV11-3	TRBJ2-1	-	-
TGTGCCAGCAGCGACCCGGGACAGGGATTCACCGGGGAGCTGTTTTTT	CASSDPGQGFTGELFF	TRBV9	TRBJ2-2	TRBD1	-
TGTGCCAGCAGTGAATTGGGGCAGCCCCAGCATTTT	CASSELGQPQHF	TRBV6-5	TRBJ1-5	-	-
TGTGCCAGCAGTGGTTTTGCGGGGGGGCGACCTCAAGAGACCCAGTACTTC	CASSGFAGGRPQETQYF	TRBV2	TRBJ2-5	TRBD2	-
TGTGCCAGCAGTAAATCTGGACAGTTCAATCAGCCCCAGCATTTT	CASSKSGQFNQPQHF	TRBV2	TRBJ1-5	-	-
TGTGCCAGCAGCGAAAGGGGGCTGGCCGGGGAGCTGTTTTTT	CASSERGLAGELFF	TRBV9	TRBJ2-2	TRBD1	once
TGTGCCATCAGTGAGTCTCCATTCAAGGGGGCGCAGAAGACCCAGTACTTC	CAISESPFKGAQKTQYF	TRBV10-3	TRBJ2-5	TRBD1	-
TGTGCCAGCAGTCCCGGGACAGGGTCTGGAAACACCATATATTTT	CASSPGTGSGNTIYF	TRBV27	TRBJ1-3	TRBD1	-
TGTGCCAGCAGCGCTTTTACAGGGAGTACGGAGACCCAGTACTTC	CASSAFTGSTETQYF	TRBV9	TRBJ2-5	-	-
TGCGCCAGCAGCCATTTAGGGGGATTCTATGGCTACACCTTC	CASSHLGGFYGYTF	TRBV4-1	TRBJ1-2	-	-
TGTGCCAGTAGTATCTTAGCTAACACCGGGGAGCTGTTTTTT	CASSILANTGELFF	TRBV19	TRBJ2-2	-	-
TGTGCCAGCAGCCACTGGGACAGGGTCGGCGAGCAGTACTTC	CASSHWDRVGEQYF	TRBV5-4	TRBJ2-7	TRBD1	-
TGCGCCAGCAGGCGGACAGCTCAAGAGACCCAGTACTTC	CASRRTAQETQYF	TRBV4-1	TRBJ2-5	-	-
TGTGCCAGCAGCTTAGAACCGGGACAATACTACAATGAGCAGTTCTTC	CASSLEPGQYYNEQFF	TRBV11-2	TRBJ2-1	-	-
TGTGCCAGCAGTGAATGGGGCAGCCCTTATCAGCCCCAGCATTTT	CASSEWGSPYQPQHF	TRBV6-1	TRBJ1-5	-	-
TGTGCCAGCAGCTCAACGGGACTAGCGGGAGGGATCTACGAGCAGTACTTC	CASSSTGLAGGIYEQYF	TRBV4-2	TRBJ2-7	TRBD2	-
TGTGCCAGCTCACCACCACGGGCGGAGGAGACCCAGTACTTC	CASSPPRAEETQYF	TRBV18	TRBJ2-5	-	-
TGTGCCAGCAGCCTATACTCCGGGACTTACTACGAGCAGTACTTC	CASSLYSGTYYEQYF	TRBV7-2	TRBJ2-7	-	-
TGTGCCAGCACCCAGAACACTGAAGCTTTCTTT	CASTQNTEAFF	TRBV6-5	TRBJ1-1	-	-
TGTGCCAGCAGCCCGCAGGGACAGTCCTACAATGAGCAGTTCTTC	CASSPQGQSYNEQFF	TRBV7-2	TRBJ2-1	TRBD1	-